This T cell receptor beta chain emerged from a study of blood T cell repertoires in COVID-19. About the study: PBMCs, B-cell-depleted T cells, or T cells provided the cDNA or gDNA that made up the material.

Assay: immunoSEQ multiplex PCR; the TCRdb copy retains only in-frame clones and omits some. The profile covers around 78,000 clones, with roughly 89% appearing a single time and 25% to 35% taken by the ten largest. The sequenced sample was peripheral blood. The clonotype was recovered from a man aged 45-60 years with active or convalescent COVID-19.

CDR3 bases: TGTGCCACCAGTGATTTGCGGGACAGGGGGGATACGCAGTATTTT. It is translated as CATSDLRDRGDTQYF. This rearrangement joins TRBV24-1 to TRBJ2-3; 11 nucleotides align to TRBD1. The V segment lost 0 bases and the J segment 6 bases; nucleotides outside the gene matches: 1. The germline V gene has CDR1 KGHDR and CDR2 SFDVKD. This CDR3 contains 15 residues.